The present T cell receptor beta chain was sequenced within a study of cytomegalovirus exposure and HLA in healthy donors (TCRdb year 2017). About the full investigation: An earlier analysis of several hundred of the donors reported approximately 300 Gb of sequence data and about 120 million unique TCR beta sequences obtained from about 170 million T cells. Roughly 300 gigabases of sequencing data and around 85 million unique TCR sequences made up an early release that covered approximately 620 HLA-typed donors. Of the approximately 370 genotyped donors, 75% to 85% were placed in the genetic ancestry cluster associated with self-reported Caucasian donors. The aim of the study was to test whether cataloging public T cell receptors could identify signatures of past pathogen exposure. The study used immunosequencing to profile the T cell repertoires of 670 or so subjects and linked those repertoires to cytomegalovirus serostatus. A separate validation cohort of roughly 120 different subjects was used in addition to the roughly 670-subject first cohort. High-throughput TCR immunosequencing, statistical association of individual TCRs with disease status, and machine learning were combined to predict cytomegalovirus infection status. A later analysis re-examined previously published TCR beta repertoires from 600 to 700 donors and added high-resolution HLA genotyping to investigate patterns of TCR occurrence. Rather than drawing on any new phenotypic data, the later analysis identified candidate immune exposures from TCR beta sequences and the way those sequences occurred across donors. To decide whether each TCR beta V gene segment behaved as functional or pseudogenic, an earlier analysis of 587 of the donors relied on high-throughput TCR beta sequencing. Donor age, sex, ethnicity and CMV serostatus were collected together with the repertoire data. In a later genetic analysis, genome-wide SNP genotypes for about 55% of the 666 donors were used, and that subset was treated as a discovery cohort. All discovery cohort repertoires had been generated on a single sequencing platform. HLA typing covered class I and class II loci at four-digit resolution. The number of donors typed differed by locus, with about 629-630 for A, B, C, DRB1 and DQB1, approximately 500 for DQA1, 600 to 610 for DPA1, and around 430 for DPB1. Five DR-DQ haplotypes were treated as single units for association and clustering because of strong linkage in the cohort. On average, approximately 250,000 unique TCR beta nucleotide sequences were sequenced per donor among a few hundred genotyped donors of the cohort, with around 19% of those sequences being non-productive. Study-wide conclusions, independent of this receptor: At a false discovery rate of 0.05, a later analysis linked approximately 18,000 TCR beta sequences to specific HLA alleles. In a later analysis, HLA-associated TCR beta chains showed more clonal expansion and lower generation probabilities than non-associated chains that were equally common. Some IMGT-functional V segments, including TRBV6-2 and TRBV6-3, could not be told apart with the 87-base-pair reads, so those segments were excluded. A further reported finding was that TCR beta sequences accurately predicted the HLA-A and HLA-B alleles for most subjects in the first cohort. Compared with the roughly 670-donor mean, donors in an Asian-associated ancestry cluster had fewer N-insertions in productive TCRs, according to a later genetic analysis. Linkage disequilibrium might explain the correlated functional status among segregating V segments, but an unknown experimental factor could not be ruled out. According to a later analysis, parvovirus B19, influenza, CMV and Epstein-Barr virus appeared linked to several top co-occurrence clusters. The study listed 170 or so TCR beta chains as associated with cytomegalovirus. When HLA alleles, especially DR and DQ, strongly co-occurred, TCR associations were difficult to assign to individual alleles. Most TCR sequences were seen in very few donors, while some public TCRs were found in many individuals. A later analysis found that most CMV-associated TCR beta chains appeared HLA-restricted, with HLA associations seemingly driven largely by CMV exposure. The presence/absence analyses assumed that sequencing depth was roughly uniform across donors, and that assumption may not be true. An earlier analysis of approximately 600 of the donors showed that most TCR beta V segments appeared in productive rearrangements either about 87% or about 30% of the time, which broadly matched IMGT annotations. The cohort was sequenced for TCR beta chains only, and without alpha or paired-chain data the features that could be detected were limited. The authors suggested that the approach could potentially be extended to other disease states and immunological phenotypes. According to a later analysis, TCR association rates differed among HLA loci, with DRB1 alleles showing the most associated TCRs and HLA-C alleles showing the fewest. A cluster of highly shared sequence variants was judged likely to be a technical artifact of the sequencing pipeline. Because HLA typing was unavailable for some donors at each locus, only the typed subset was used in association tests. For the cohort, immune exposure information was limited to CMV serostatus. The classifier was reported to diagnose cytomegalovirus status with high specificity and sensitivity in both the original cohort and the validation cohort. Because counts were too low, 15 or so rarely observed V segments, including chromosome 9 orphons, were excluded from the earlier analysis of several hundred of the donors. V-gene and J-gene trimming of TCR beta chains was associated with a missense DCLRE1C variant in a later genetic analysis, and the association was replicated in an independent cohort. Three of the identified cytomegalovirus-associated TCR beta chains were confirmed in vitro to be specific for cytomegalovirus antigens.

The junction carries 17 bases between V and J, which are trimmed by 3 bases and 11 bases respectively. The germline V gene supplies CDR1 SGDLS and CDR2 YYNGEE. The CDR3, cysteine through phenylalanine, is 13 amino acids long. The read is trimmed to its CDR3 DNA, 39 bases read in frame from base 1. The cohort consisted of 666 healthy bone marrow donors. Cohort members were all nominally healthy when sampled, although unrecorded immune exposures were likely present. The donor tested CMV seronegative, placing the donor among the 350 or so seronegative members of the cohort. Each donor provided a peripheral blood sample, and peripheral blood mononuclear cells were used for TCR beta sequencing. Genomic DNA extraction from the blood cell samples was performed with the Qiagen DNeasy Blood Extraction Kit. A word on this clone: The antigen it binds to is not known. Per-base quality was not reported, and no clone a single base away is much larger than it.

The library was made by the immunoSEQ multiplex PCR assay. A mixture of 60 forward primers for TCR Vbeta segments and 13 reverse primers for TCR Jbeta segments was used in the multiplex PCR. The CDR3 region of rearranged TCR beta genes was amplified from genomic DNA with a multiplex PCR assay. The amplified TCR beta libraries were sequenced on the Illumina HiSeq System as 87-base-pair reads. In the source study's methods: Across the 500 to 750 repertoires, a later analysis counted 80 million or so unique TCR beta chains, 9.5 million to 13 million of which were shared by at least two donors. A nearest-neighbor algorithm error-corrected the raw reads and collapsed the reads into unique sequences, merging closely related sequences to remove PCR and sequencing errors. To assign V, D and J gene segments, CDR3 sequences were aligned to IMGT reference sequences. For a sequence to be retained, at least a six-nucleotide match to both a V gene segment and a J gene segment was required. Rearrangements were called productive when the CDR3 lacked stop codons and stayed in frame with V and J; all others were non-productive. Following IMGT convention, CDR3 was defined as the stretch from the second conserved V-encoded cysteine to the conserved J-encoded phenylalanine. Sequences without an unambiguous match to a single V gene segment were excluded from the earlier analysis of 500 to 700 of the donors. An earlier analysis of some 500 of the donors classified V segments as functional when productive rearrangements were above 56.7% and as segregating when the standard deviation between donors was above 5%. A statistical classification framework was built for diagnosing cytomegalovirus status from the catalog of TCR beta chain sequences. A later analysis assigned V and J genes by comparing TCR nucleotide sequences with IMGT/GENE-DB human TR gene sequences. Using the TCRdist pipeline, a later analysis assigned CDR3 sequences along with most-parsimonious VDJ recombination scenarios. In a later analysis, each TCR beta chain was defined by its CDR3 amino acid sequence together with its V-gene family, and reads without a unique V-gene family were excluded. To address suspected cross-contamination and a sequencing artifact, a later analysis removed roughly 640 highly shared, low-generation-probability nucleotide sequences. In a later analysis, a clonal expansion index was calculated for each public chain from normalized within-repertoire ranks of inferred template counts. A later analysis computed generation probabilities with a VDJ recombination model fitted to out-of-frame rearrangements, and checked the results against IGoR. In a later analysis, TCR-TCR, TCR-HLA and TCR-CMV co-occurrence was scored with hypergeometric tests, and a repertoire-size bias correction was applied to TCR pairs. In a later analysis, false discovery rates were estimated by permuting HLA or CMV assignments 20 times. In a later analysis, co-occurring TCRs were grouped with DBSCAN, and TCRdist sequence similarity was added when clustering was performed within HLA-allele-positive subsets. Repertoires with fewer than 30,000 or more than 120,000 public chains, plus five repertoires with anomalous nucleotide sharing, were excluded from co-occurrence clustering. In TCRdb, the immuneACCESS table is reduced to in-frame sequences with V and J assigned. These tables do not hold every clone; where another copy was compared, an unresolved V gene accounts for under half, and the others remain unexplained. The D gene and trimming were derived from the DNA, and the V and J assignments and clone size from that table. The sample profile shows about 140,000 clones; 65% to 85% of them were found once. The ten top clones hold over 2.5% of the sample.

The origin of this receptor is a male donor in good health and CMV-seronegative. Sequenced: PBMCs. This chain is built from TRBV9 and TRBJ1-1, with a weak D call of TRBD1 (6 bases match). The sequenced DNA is TGTGCCAGCAGCGGAACCACACAGGGTGAGGCTTTCTTT. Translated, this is CASSGTTQGEAFF.